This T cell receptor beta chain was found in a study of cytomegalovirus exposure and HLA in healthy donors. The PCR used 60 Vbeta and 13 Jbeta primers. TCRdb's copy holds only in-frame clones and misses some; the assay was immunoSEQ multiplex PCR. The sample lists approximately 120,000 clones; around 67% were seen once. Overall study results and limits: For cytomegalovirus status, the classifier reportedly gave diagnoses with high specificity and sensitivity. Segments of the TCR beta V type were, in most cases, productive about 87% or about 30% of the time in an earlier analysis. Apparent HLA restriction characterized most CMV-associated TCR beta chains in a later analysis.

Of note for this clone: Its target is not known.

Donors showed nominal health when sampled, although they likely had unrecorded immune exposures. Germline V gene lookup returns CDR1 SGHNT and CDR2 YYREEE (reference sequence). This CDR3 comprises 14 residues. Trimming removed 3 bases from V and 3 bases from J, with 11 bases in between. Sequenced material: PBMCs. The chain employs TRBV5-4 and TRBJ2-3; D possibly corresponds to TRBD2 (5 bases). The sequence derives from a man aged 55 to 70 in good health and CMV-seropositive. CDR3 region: CASSSKEATDTQYF. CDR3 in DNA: TGTGCCAGCAGCTCTAAGGAGGCGACAGATACGCAGTATTTT.